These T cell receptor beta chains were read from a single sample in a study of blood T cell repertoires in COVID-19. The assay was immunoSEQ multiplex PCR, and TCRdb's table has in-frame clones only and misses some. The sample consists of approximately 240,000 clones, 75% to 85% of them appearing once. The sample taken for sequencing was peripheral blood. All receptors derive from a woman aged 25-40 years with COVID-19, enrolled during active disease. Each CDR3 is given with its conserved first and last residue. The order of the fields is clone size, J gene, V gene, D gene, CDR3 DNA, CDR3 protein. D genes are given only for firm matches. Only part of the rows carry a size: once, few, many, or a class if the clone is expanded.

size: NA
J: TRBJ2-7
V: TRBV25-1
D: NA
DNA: TGTGCCAGCAGTCCGGCGGGTGTGGCCCGGCAGTACTTC
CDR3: CASSPAGVARQYF

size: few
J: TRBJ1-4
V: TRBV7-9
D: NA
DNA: TGTGCCAGCAGCGGGACGGGGGATGAAAAACTGTTTTTT
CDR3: CASSGTGDEKLFF

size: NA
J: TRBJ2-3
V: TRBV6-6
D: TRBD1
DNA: TGTGCCAGCAGTGGGACAGGGGGTTTGGATACGCAGTATTTT
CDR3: CASSGTGGLDTQYF

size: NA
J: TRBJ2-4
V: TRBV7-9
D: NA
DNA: TGTGCCAGCAGCTTAGACTACGGCCCCAGGGACTTC
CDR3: CASSLDYGPRDF

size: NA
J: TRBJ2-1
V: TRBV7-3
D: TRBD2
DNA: TGTGCCAGCAGCGATAACGGGAGGGGCAATGAGCAGTTCTTC
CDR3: CASSDNGRGNEQFF

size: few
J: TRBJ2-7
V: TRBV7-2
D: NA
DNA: TGTGCCAGCAGCTTAGCGGCGGAGGACGAGCAGTACTTC
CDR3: CASSLAAEDEQYF

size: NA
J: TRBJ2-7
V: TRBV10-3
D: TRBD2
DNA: TGTGCCATCAGTGATTTTCAAAGCGGGAGTTCCTACGAGCAGTACTTC
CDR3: CAISDFQSGSSYEQYF

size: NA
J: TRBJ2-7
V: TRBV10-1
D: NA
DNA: TGCGCCAGCACCCAGGGCTGGTCCTACGAGCAGTACTTC
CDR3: CASTQGWSYEQYF

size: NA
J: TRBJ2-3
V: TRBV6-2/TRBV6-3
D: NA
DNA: TGTGCCAGCAGTTACCTGGCCAGGGCAGCAGATACGCAGTATTTT
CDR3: CASSYLARAADTQYF

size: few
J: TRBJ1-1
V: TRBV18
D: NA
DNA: TGTGCCAGCTCCCCGGAGGTGCGGGGACGGACGACTGAAGCTTTCTTT
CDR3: CASSPEVRGRTTEAFF

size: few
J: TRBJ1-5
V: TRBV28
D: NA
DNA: TGTGCCAGCACCACCTGGGGGGGGAACAATCAGCCCCAGCATTTT
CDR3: CASTTWGGNNQPQHF

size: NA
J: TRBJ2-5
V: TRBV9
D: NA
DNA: TGTGCCCATGGTCCGGGTATCCAAGAGACCCAGTACTTC
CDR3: CAHGPGIQETQYF

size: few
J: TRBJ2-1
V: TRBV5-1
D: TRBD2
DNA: TGCGCCAGCAGCTTGGATCCCCGACTAGCGGGGAATCAGCGTGAGCAGTTCTTC
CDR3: CASSLDPRLAGNQREQFF

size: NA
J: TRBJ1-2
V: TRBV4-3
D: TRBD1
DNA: TGCGCCAGCAGCCAAGAACGGGACAGGACCTTAGCTAACTATGGCTACACCTTC
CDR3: CASSQERDRTLANYGYTF

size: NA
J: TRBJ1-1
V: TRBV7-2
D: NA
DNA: TGTGCCAGCGTCCTACAGGGTCTCAACACTGAAGCTTTCTTT
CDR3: CASVLQGLNTEAFF

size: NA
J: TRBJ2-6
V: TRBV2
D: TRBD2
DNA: TGTGCCAGCACGCCTAGCGGCTCTGGGGCCAACGTCCTGACTTTC
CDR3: CASTPSGSGANVLTF

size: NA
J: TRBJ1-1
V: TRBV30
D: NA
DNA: TGTGCCTGGAGATGGGACGGGGGCACTGAAGCTTTCTTT
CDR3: CAWRWDGGTEAFF

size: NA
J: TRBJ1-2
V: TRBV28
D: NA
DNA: TGTGCCAGCAGTTTTAGCGGGGCTAACTATGGCTACACCTTC
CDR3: CASSFSGANYGYTF

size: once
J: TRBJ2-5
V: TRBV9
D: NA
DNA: TGTGCCAGCAGCTCCTCCCAAGAGACCCAGTACTTC
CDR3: CASSSSQETQYF

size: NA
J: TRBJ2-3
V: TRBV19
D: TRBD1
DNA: TGTGCCAGTAGTCCCTGGGGACAGGAGAGCACAGATACGCAGTATTTT
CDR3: CASSPWGQESTDTQYF

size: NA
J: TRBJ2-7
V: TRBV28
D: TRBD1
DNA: TGTGCCAGCAGTCCAGGGACAGGCTTCTACGAGCAGTACTTC
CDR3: CASSPGTGFYEQYF

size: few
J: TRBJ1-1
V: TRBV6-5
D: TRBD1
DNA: TGTGCCAGCAGTTACTCTTTGGACAGGGGGAACACTGAAGCTTTCTTT
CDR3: CASSYSLDRGNTEAFF

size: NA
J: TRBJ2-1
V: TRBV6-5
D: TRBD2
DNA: TGTGCCAGCAACCCGGGACTAGCGGCCTACAATGAGCAGTTCTTC
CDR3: CASNPGLAAYNEQFF

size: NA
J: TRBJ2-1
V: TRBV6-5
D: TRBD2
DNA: TGTGCCAGCAGTTACTCGAGTGGGACTAGCGAGCGTGAGCAGTTCTTC
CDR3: CASSYSSGTSEREQFF

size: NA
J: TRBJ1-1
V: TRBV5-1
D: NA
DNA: TGCGCCAGCAGCATATACCCGAGCGGGGGGGCGAACACTGAAGCTTTCTTT
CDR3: CASSIYPSGGANTEAFF

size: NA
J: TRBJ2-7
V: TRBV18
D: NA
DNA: TGTGCCAGCTCACCAGCTTCTAGTTCCAGCTCCTACGAGCAGTACTTC
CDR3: CASSPASSSSSYEQYF

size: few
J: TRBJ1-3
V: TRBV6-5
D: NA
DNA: TGTGCCAGCAGGGACTCCGAAGGCGTTGGAAACACCATATATTTT
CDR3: CASRDSEGVGNTIYF

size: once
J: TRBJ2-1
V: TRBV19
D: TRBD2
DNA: TGTGCCAGTAGTCATCTAGCGGGGCCCTACAATGAGCAGTTCTTC
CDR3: CASSHLAGPYNEQFF

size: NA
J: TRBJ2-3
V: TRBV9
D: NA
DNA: TGTGCCAGCAGCCAAAAGACTGGATCGACAGATACGCAGTATTTT
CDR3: CASSQKTGSTDTQYF

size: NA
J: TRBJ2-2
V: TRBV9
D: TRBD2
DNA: TGTGCCAGCAGCGTAGCTCCAGCGGGGGGGGTAGACACCGGGGAGCTGTTTTTT
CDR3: CASSVAPAGGVDTGELFF

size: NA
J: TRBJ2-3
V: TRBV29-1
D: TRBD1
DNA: TGCAGCGTTGAGGGGACAGGGAGCACAGATACGCAGTATTTT
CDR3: CSVEGTGSTDTQYF

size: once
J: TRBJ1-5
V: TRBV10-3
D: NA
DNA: TGTGCCATCGGGGAGGGGAATAATCAGCCCCAGCATTTT
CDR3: CAIGEGNNQPQHF

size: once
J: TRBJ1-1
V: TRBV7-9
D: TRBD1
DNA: TGTGCCAGCAGCTTACCCCCTGGGACAGCCCTCAACACTGAAGCTTTCTTT
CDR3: CASSLPPGTALNTEAFF

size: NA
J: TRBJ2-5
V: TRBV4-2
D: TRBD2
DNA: TGTGCCAGCAGCCCTCACGGGAGGCAAGAGACCCAGTACTTC
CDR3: CASSPHGRQETQYF

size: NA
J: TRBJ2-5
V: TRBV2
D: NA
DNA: TGTGCCAGCAGTGAAACAGGGATAAGAGAAACCCAGTACTTC
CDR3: CASSETGIRETQYF

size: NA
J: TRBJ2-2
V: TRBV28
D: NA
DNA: TGTGCCAGCGAGGGCGGGGAGCTGTTTTTT
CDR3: CASEGGELFF